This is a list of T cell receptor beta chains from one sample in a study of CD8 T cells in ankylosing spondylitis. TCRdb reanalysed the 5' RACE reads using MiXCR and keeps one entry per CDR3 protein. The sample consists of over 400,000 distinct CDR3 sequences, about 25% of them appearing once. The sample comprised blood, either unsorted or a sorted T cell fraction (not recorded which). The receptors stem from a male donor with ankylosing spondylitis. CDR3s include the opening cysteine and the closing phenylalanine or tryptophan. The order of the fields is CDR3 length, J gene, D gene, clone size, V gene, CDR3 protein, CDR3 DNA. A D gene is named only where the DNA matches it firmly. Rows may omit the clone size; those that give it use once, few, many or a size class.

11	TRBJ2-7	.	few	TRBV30	CAWGGLYEQYF	TGTGCCTGGGGTGGCCTCTACGAGCAGTACTTC
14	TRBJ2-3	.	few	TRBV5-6	CASSWAGFTDTQYF	TGTGCCAGCAGCTGGGCGGGTTTCACAGATACGCAGTATTTT
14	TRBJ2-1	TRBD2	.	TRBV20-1	CSAPLAGAGDEQFF	TGCAGTGCTCCCCTAGCGGGAGCTGGAGATGAGCAGTTCTTC
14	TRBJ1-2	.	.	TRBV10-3	CAISGTETIYGYTF	TGTGCCATCAGTGGGACAGAAACTATCTATGGCTACACCTTC
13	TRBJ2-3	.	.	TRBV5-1	CASSQIATDTQYF	TGCGCCAGCAGCCAAATCGCCACAGATACGCAGTATTTT
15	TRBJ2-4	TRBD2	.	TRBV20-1	CSARGNKRGKNIQYF	TGCAGTGCTAGGGGGAATAAGCGGGGTAAAAACATTCAGTACTTC
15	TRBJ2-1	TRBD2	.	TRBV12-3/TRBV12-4	CASSPQTSGHNEQFF	TGTGCCAGCAGTCCCCAGACTAGCGGTCACAATGAGCAGTTCTTC
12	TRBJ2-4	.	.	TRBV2	CASSDDIDIQYF	TGTGCCAGCAGTGACGACATCGACATTCAGTACTTC
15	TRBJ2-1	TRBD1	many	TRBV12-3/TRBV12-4	CASSLVTGGYNEQFF	TGTGCCAGCAGTTTAGTGACAGGGGGCTACAATGAGCAGTTCTTC
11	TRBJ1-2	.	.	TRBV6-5	CASSRDGRYTF	TGTGCCAGCAGTAGGGACGGACGCTACACCTTC
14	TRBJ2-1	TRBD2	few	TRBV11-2	CATALAGGSNEQFF	TGTGCCACCGCCTTAGCGGGAGGTTCAAATGAGCAGTTCTTC
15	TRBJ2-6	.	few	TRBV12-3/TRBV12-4	CASSLLSAGANVLTF	TGTGCCAGCAGTTTACTCAGCGCTGGGGCCAACGTCCTGACTTTC
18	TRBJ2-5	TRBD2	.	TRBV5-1	CASSFFGRALTPQETQYF	TGCGCCAGCAGCTTCTTCGGGAGGGCACTGACCCCACAAGAGACCCAGTACTTC
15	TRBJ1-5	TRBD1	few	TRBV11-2	CASSPDRGVSQPQHF	TGTGCCAGCAGTCCCGACAGGGGGGTTTCGCAACCCCAGCATTTT
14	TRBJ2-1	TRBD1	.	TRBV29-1	CSGGSDRGRNEQFF	TGCAGCGGAGGATCGGACAGGGGGAGGAATGAGCAGTTCTTC
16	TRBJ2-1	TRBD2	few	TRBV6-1	CASSRLAGGGYNEQFF	TGTGCCAGCAGCCGACTAGCGGGAGGGGGGTACAATGAGCAGTTCTTC
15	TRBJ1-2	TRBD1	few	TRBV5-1	CASSPLTGSDYGYTF	TGCGCCAGCAGCCCACTGACAGGGTCGGACTATGGCTACACCTTC
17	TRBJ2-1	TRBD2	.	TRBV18	CASSPGLAGGIYNEQFF	TGTGCCAGCTCACCAGGACTAGCGGGAGGGATCTACAATGAGCAGTTCTTC
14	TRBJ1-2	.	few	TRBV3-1	CASSQERGRGGYTF	TGTGCCAGCAGCCAAGAAAGGGGTCGGGGTGGCTACACCTTC